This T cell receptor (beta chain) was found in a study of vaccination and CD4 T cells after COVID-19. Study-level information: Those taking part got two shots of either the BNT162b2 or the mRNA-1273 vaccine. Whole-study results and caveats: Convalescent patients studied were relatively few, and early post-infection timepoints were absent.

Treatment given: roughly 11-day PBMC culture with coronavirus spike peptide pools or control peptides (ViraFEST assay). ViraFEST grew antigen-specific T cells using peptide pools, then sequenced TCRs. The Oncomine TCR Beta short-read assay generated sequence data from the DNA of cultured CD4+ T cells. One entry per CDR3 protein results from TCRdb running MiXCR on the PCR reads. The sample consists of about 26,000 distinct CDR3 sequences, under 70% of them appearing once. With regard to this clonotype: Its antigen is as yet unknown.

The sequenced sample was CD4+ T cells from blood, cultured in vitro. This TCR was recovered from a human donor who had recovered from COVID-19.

The CDR3 sequence: CASSIVTGRTGELFF. DNA of the CDR3: TGTGCCAGTAGTATAGTCACAGGTCGGACCGGGGAGCTGTTTTTT. This rearrangement joins TRBV19 to TRBJ2-2; a possible D gene is TRBD1 (5 bases). Looked up from germline, CDR1 is LNHDA and CDR2 is SQIVND (reference sequence). V was pared by 1 base and J by 5 bases, with 11 bases between. The CDR3 runs 15 residues. The full variable domain, its missing parts supplied by reference TRBV19 and TRBJ2-2, is DGGITQSPKYLFRKEGQNVTLSCEQNLNHDAMYWYRQDPGQGLRLIYYSQIVNDFQKGDIAEGYSVSREKKESFPLTVTSAQKNPTAFYLCASSIVTGRTGELFFGEGSRLTVL.